This is a list of T cell receptor beta chains from one sample in a study of T cell changes during pregnancy in multiple sclerosis. The protocol was immunoSEQ multiplex PCR, while the TCRdb copy is restricted to in-frame clones and leaves out a portion. The table records around 81,000 clones, more than 90% of them present only once. The sample was peripheral blood, taken after pregnancy. The receptors originated from a female donor in good health, enrolled as a control in a pregnancy study. Both conserved end residues are part of each CDR3. The D gene is left open where the match is weak. The size of a clone is reported for some rows only, either as once, few or many, or as a class for expanded clones.

CASSPNMYGTGELFF | TGTGCCAGCAGTCCTAATATGTACGGGACCGGGGAGCTGTTTTTT | TRBJ2-2 | . | TRBV27 | .
CASSSGDQPQHF | TGCGCCAGCAGCTCCGGGGATCAGCCCCAGCATTTT | TRBJ1-5 | . | TRBV5-1 | .
CASSLGGPAALYGYTF | TGTGCCAGCAGCTTGGGGGGGCCAGCGGCCTTATATGGCTACACCTTC | TRBJ1-2 | . | TRBV5-6 | .
CASTKDAVNNSPLHF | TGTGCCAGTACAAAAGACGCGGTTAATAATTCACCCCTCCACTTT | TRBJ1-6 | few | TRBV19 | .
CASSLWPSEDNEQFF | TGTGCCAGCAGCTTGTGGCCTAGCGAAGACAATGAGCAGTTCTTC | TRBJ2-1 | . | TRBV5-6 | .
CASSPATASYEQYF | TGTGCCAGCAGTCCAGCGACAGCCTCCTACGAGCAGTACTTC | TRBJ2-7 | . | TRBV28 | .
CASSLVLGGVADTQYF | TGTGCCAGCAGCTTAGTTTTGGGCGGGGTCGCAGATACGCAGTATTTT | TRBJ2-3 | . | TRBV7-9 | .
CASSPRGTGAYEQYF | TGCGCCAGCAGCCCCCGAGGGACAGGGGCATACGAGCAGTACTTC | TRBJ2-7 | . | TRBV5-1 | TRBD1
CASSRQDNSPLHF | TGTGCCAGCAGCCGACAAGATAATTCACCCCTCCACTTT | TRBJ1-6 | few | TRBV7-2 | .
CASSLRRDSIGNEQFF | TGTGCCAGCAGCCTTCGGCGGGATAGTATAGGCAATGAGCAGTTCTTC | TRBJ2-1 | . | TRBV7-8 | .
CASSLVTFGGGETQYF | TGTGCCAGCAGCTTAGTAACGTTTGGGGGCGGAGAGACCCAGTACTTC | TRBJ2-5 | . | TRBV7-2 | .
CAFLVYTGRGGYTF | TGTGCCTTTCTTGTGTATACAGGGAGAGGCGGCTACACCTTC | TRBJ1-2 | . | TRBV30 | .
CASRNRGNTGELFF | TGTGCCAGCAGAAACAGGGGTAACACCGGGGAGCTGTTTTTT | TRBJ2-2 | . | TRBV6-1 | TRBD1
CASREGTDISGANVLTF | TGTGCCAGCAGGGAGGGGACAGATATCTCTGGGGCCAACGTCCTGACTTTC | TRBJ2-6 | . | TRBV9 | .
CASSLYLGQGYGYTF | TGCGCCAGCAGCTTATATCTTGGACAGGGCTATGGCTACACCTTC | TRBJ1-2 | . | TRBV5-1 | TRBD1
CASSLGRGTYNEQFF | TGTGCCAGCAGCTTAGGGCGGGGGACCTACAATGAGCAGTTCTTC | TRBJ2-1 | . | TRBV7-2 | TRBD2
CASRLDRQTEAFF | TGTGCCAGTAGACTGGACAGGCAAACTGAAGCTTTCTTT | TRBJ1-1 | . | TRBV19 | TRBD1
CAINPGKGSPLHF | TGTGCCATCAACCCGGGGAAGGGTTCACCCCTCCACTTT | TRBJ1-6 | . | TRBV10-3 | .
CASRAGQGNGYEQYF | TGTGCCAGTAGGGCCGGACAGGGGAACGGCTACGAGCAGTACTTC | TRBJ2-7 | . | TRBV19 | TRBD1
CASSDPGQGITNEKLFF | TGTGCCAGCAGTGACCCGGGACAGGGGATAACTAATGAAAAACTGTTTTTT | TRBJ1-4 | . | TRBV6-1 | TRBD1
CASGTNHQETQYF | TGTGCCAGCGGGACAAACCACCAAGAGACCCAGTACTTC | TRBJ2-5 | . | TRBV28 | .
CASKDRQSNQPQHF | TGTGCCAGCAAAGACCGACAGAGCAATCAGCCCCAGCATTTT | TRBJ1-5 | . | TRBV2 | .
CSARQGGSTDTQYF | TGCAGCGCGAGACAGGGGGGTAGCACAGATACGCAGTATTTT | TRBJ2-3 | . | TRBV29-1 | TRBD1
CASSLVATDTQYF | TGTGCCAGCAGTTTAGTAGCCACAGATACGCAGTATTTT | TRBJ2-3 | . | TRBV28 | .
CATSRDSTGAHNYGYTF | TGTGCCACCAGCAGAGATTCGACAGGGGCCCATAACTATGGCTACACCTTC | TRBJ1-2 | . | TRBV15 | TRBD1
CASSLSLSSAWGYTF | TGTGCCAGCAGTTTATCCCTGAGCAGCGCCTGGGGCTACACCTTC | TRBJ1-2 | . | TRBV27 | .
CASSRSTGYGYTF | TGTGCCAGTAGTAGATCGACAGGCTATGGCTACACCTTC | TRBJ1-2 | . | TRBV19 | .
CASRLRGMGIYEQYF | TGTGCCAGCAGGCTGAGGGGGATGGGGATCTACGAGCAGTACTTC | TRBJ2-7 | . | TRBV2 | .
CATSSWGLAKYNEQFF | TGTGCCACCAGCTCCTGGGGACTAGCGAAATACAATGAGCAGTTCTTC | TRBJ2-1 | . | TRBV15 | TRBD2
CASSQDRSGRGYTF | TGCGCCAGCAGCCAAGATCGTTCAGGGCGAGGCTACACCTTC | TRBJ1-2 | . | TRBV4-3 | .
CASSRDQETQYF | TGTGCCAGCAGCCGGGATCAAGAGACCCAGTACTTC | TRBJ2-5 | . | TRBV13 | .
CASSAGFSNYGYTF | TGTGCCAGTAGTGCGGGGTTTTCTAACTATGGCTACACCTTC | TRBJ1-2 | . | TRBV19 | .
CASSRGQDTDTQYF | TGCGCCAGCAGCCGTGGACAGGACACAGATACGCAGTATTTT | TRBJ2-3 | once | TRBV5-1 | TRBD1
CASSLSGGTYNEQFF | TGTGCCAGCAGTTTATCGGGCGGGACCTACAATGAGCAGTTCTTC | TRBJ2-1 | . | TRBV27 | .
CASRATGSSGNTIYF | TGCGCCAGCAGGGCGACAGGCAGCTCTGGAAACACCATATATTTT | TRBJ1-3 | once | TRBV4-1 | .
CASSDETSGRRRETQYF | TGTGCCAGCAGTGACGAGACTAGCGGGAGGCGGAGGGAGACCCAGTACTTC | TRBJ2-5 | . | TRBV2 | TRBD2
CASSFLAGGMADTQYF | TGTGCCAGCAGTTTTTTAGCGGGGGGGATGGCAGATACGCAGTATTTT | TRBJ2-3 | . | TRBV27 | TRBD2
CASRLAGANTGELFF | TGTGCCAGCAGGCTAGCGGGGGCGAACACCGGGGAGCTGTTTTTT | TRBJ2-2 | . | TRBV7-2 | TRBD2
CASSDSRLNTEAFF | TGTGCCAGCAGTGATAGTAGATTGAACACTGAAGCTTTCTTT | TRBJ1-1 | . | TRBV2 | .
CASSLRDSSYEQYF | TGTGCCAGCAGCCTCCGGGACAGCTCCTACGAGCAGTACTTC | TRBJ2-7 | . | TRBV28 | TRBD1
CASSYGQPLSNQPQHF | TGTGCCAGCAGCTACGGACAACCCCTTAGCAATCAGCCCCAGCATTTT | TRBJ1-5 | . | TRBV7-9 | .
CASSLRTSGTYEQYF | TGCGCCAGCAGCTTACGGACTAGCGGGACCTACGAGCAGTACTTC | TRBJ2-7 | . | TRBV5-1 | TRBD2
CASRGAGASYEQYF | TGTGCCAGCCGGGGGGCGGGGGCCTCCTACGAGCAGTACTTC | TRBJ2-7 | . | TRBV28 | .
CAIVAGGLNTGELFF | TGCGCCATTGTAGCGGGAGGATTAAACACCGGGGAGCTGTTTTTT | TRBJ2-2 | . | TRBV10-1 | TRBD2
CASSLARLAGDYEQYF | TGCGCCAGCAGCTTGGCCAGATTAGCGGGGGACTACGAGCAGTACTTC | TRBJ2-7 | . | TRBV5-1 | TRBD2